The subject of this entry is one T cell receptor beta chain. The antigen remains undetermined. Other DNA sequences in the sample encode the same CDR3. The record originates from a study of shared clonotypes between healthy human individuals. Study-wide findings and caveats: The four-donor shared clonotypes exceeded non-shared clonotypes in generation probability, with non-shared ones scoring lower.

The CDR3 runs 15 residues. Germline CDR1 reads MDHEN; CDR2 reads SYDVKM. V was clipped by 3 bases and J by 4 bases; unmatched bases: 1. Positively selected for CCR7, the CD45RO-negative cells used as naive CD8 cells excluded terminally differentiated effector memory CD45RA+ cells. This table comes from immunoSEQ multiplex PCR, and its TCRdb copy is limited to in-frame clones, with some not included. The repertoire consists of 800,000 to 950,000 clones, with just over 95% occurring once and the leading ten covering about 0.25%. The receptor was isolated from a man younger than 45 in good health. Sequencing was done on a sample of naive CD8+ T cells sorted from blood. The chain employs TRBV28 and TRBJ2-1; 12 nucleotides line up with TRBD2. This chain's CDR3 is CASSLLAGGYNEQFF. CDR3 sequence (DNA): TGTGCCAGCAGTTTGCTAGCGGGAGGGTACAATGAGCAGTTCTTC.